This T cell receptor (beta chain) is from a study of cytomegalovirus exposure and HLA in healthy donors. The V end was cut by 9 bases, the J end by 3 bases, with 11 bases between. The germline CDR1 and CDR2 sequences are SEHNR and FQNEAQ (reference sequence). The CDR3 sequence is 12 residues long. Profiling relied on immunoSEQ multiplex PCR, and the TCRdb table lists in-frame clones only, not all of them. The sample lists fewer than 200,000 clones, about 86% seen once, with about 3% in the top ten. The sequence was obtained from a woman aged 18-29 years in good health and CMV-seropositive. The chain carries TRBV7-9 and TRBJ1-2, with D maybe TRBD1 (6 bases). The sequenced sample was PBMCs. The CDR3 nucleotides are TGTGCCAGTGAGACAGGATACTATGGCTACACCTTC. Protein product: CASETGYYGYTF.